This T cell receptor (beta chain) was captured by sequencing in a study of shared clonotypes between healthy human individuals. Study-wide results and caveats: Despite large depth, rarefaction showed incomplete sorted-subset sequencing. Non-shared clonotypes had lower generation probabilities than clonotypes shared by all four sorted-subset donors.

The CDR3 totals 16 residues. Trimming removed 0 bases at V and 0 bases at J, with 8 bases between. Germline loops: CDR1 ENHRY, CDR2 SYGVKD. Sequencing was at deep level. Data came from immunoSEQ multiplex PCR; TCRdb stores just in-frame clones and leaves some out. Among some 1,900,000 clones, about 95% were seen once, and the ten largest hold roughly 1.2%. In the naive CD8 group, cells lacked CD45RO and were positively selected for CCR7, so terminally differentiated effector memory CD45RA+ cells were left out. Worth noting for this clone: Its antigen is as yet unknown.

Specimen: naive CD8+ T cells sorted from blood. The clonotype was recovered from a man aged 18 to 30 in good health. The J gene is TRBJ2-2, the V gene TRBV10-3, with D possibly TRBD1 on 5 matching bases. The CDR3: CAISESLQANTGELFF. The CDR3 nucleotides read TGTGCCATCAGTGAGTCGCTACAGGCGAACACCGGGGAGCTGTTTTTT.